A single sample is the source of the 19 T cell receptor beta chains below, sequenced in a study of shared clonotypes between healthy human individuals. Terminally differentiated effector memory CD45RA+ cells were left out of the naive CD8 fraction, which was CD45RO-negative and positively selected for CCR7. The protocol was immunoSEQ multiplex PCR, while the TCRdb copy is restricted to in-frame clones and leaves out a portion. The sample lists a few million clones, about 93% seen once, with about 1.6% in the top ten. Sample: naive CD8+ T cells from PBMCs. Every receptor here comes from a man between 18 and 35 years old in good health. Some clones in this sample may be carry-over from other donors' samples.

This clone was seen once. The V call is TRBV9, the J call TRBJ1-3; D is ambiguous. The V end lost 0 bases, the J end lost 2 bases, and 9 bases lay between the germline ends. The germline V gene has CDR1 SGDLS and CDR2 YYNGEE. This CDR3 is 15 amino acids long. The CDR3 sequence is CASSVEAATGNTIYF. The CDR3 region has the DNA TGTGCCAGCAGCGTAGAGGCAGCTACTGGAAACACCATATATTTT.

The rearrangement links TRBV28 to TRBJ2-7, with TRBD1 as a possible D gene (6 bases). The V end lost 5 bases, the J end lost 3 bases, and 14 bases lay between the germline ends. Germline CDR1 reads MDHEN; CDR2 reads SYDVKM. CDR3 size: 14 residues. The CDR3 region has the DNA TGTGCCAGCAGTATCACAGGGTCCGGCTACGAGCAGTACTTC. Translated, it gives CASSITGSGYEQYF.

CDR3 nucleotides: TGCGCCAGCAGTGAATCAGGGCGCGGGTCTTACTATGGCTACACCTTC. The encoded protein is CASSESGRGSYYGYTF. J is TRBJ1-2 and V is TRBV10-2; possibly TRBD1 for D (5 bases). CDR1 and CDR2 (germline): WSHSY, SAAADI. Trimming shortened V by 3 bases and J by 3 bases, and 17 bases separated the two germline ends. The CDR3 extends over 16 amino acids.

V gene TRBV7-9 combines with J gene TRBJ1-2, with D perhaps TRBD1 (5 bases). The germline V and J ends were trimmed by 1 base and 1 base, with 10 bases remaining between them. Germline-derived CDR1 and CDR2 are SEHNR and FQNEAQ (reference sequence). The CDR3 covers 15 residues. The CDR3 loop reads CASSLDDSLNYGYTF. The CDR3 nucleotides read TGTGCCAGCAGCTTAGATGACAGTCTTAACTATGGCTACACCTTC.

The chain recombines TRBV5-1 with TRBJ2-1; the D is unclear. The CDR3 length is 17 residues. CDR1 and CDR2 (germline): SGHRS, YFSETQ. V dropped 4 bases and J dropped 0 bases, with 17 bases sitting between them. The CDR3 reads CASSPLTHRTSYNEQFF. The CDR3, as DNA: TGCGCCAGCAGCCCCCTGACGCACCGTACCTCCTACAATGAGCAGTTCTTC.

The gene calls are TRBV5-6 and TRBJ2-1; no clear D. This CDR3 has 14 amino acids. V was shortened by 2 bases and J by 5 bases, with 11 bases between the two germline ends. From germline, CDR1 is SGHDT and CDR2 YYEEEE. CDR3 region: CASSFARLDNEQFF. DNA of the CDR3: TGTGCCAGCAGCTTCGCCCGGTTAGACAATGAGCAGTTCTTC.

The chain couples TRBV28 to TRBJ2-7; possible D gene TRBD1, 6 bases. V lost 5 bases and J lost 3, with 20 bases in between. CDR3 length equals 16 residues. CDR1 MDHEN and CDR2 SYDVKM come from the germline V gene. For the CDR3, the DNA is TGTGCCAGCAGTAAGGTTAGGACAGAGGGATACTACGAGCAGTACTTC. The encoded protein is CASSKVRTEGYYEQYF.

This sequence joins TRBV7-9 and TRBJ2-3; no clear D gene. CDR3 length: 9 amino acids. V was clipped by 8 bases and J by 6 bases, with 3 bases between them. Germline V gene lookup returns CDR1 SEHNR and CDR2 FQNEAQ (reference sequence). The CDR3: CASADTQYF. CDR3 nucleotide sequence: TGTGCCAGCGCCGATACGCAGTATTTT.

The chain uses TRBV27 and TRBJ2-1; TRBD2 agrees at 8 bases. J gave up 4 bases and V 1 base, and 3 bases lay outside the gene matches. The CDR3 loop spans 15 amino acids. Germline V lookup: CDR1 MNHEY, CDR2 SMNVEV (reference sequence). CDR3 amino acids: CASSLFSGEYNEQFF. Here the CDR3 DNA reads TGTGCCAGCAGTTTATTTAGCGGGGAGTACAATGAGCAGTTCTTC.

The V and J genes are TRBV11-1 and TRBJ2-7, with TRBD1 matching over 8 bases. Germline V gene lookup returns CDR1 SGHAT and CDR2 FQDESV (reference sequence). V trimming: 5 bases; J trimming: 6 bases; junction bases outside the gene matches: 9. The CDR3 consists of 14 residues. This CDR3 is CASSRTGRKSEQYF. CDR3 sequence (DNA): TGTGCCAGCAGCCGGACAGGGAGGAAGAGCGAGCAGTACTTC.

The chain combines TRBV4-1 with TRBJ1-1; D remains unclear. V was shortened by 4 bases and J by 1 base, with 7 bases between the two germline ends. This CDR3 is built from 13 residues. Germline values: CDR1 MGHRA, CDR2 YSYEKL. CDR3: CASSLIGNTEAFF. CDR3 nucleotide sequence: TGCGCCAGCAGCCTTATAGGGAACACTGAAGCTTTCTTT.

This clone is a singleton in its sample. The genes are TRBV5-8 and TRBJ2-3; 9 positions agree with TRBD2. Trimming at V came to 4 bases and at J to 6 bases, leaving 12 bases not matched to a gene. The germline CDR1 and CDR2 sequences are SGHTS and YDEGEE. The CDR3 has 16 amino acids. CDR3: CASSTRFLAGHDTQYF. The CDR3 nucleotides read TGTGCCAGCAGCACCCGGTTCCTAGCGGGACATGATACGCAGTATTTT.

This chain uses TRBV7-6 with TRBJ2-7; unclear D gene. This CDR3 is 13 amino acids long. V was trimmed by 1 base and J by 1 base, leaving 5 bases between them. Germline assignment: CDR1 SGHVS and CDR2 FNYEAQ. This CDR3 reads CASSLGKSYEQYF. The CDR3 region has the DNA TGTGCCAGCAGCTTAGGAAAATCCTACGAGCAGTACTTC.

The chain carries TRBV7-9 and TRBJ2-5, with 10 nucleotides matching TRBD2. CDR3 length: 17 amino acids. V shed 0 bases, J shed 5 bases, and the junction held 9 bases outside the gene matches. Looked up from germline, CDR1 is SEHNR and CDR2 is FQNEAQ (reference sequence). As DNA, the CDR3 is TGTGCCAGCAGCTTAGCAGGTTCTAGCGGGAGATGGGAGACCCAGTACTTC. Its protein product is CASSLAGSSGRWETQYF.

The rearrangement links TRBV7-9 to TRBJ2-3; maybe TRBD2 (5 bases). In germline, CDR1 is SEHNR, CDR2 FQNEAQ (reference sequence). The V and J ends lost 5 bases and 0 bases respectively, with 12 bases between them. The CDR3 is 15 amino acids. The CDR3: CASSGGWPSTDTQYF. CDR3 nucleotides: TGTGCCAGCAGCGGAGGCTGGCCTAGCACAGATACGCAGTATTTT.

The chain uses TRBV5-6 and TRBJ2-1, with 10 bases identical to TRBD1. The germline V gene encodes CDR1 SGHDT and CDR2 YYEEEE. The length of the CDR3 is 16 residues. Losses at the gene ends were 4 bases for V and 2 bases for J; bases not matched to a gene: 6. The CDR3 sequence is CASSQLTGGPYNEQFF. DNA for the CDR3: TGTGCCAGCAGCCAACTGACAGGGGGCCCCTACAATGAGCAGTTCTTC.

The chain joins TRBV4-3 to TRBJ2-1, with D hard to call. The CDR3 contains 13 residues. CDR1 and CDR2 from the germline V gene are LGHNA and YSLEER. V lost 3 bases and J lost 9, with 12 bases in between. The CDR3 region is CASSQFTTGEQFF. In nucleotides, the CDR3 is TGCGCCAGCAGCCAGTTCACTACTGGTGAGCAGTTCTTC.

V and J are TRBV27 and TRBJ1-2; D might be TRBD1 (6 bases). From germline, CDR1 is MNHEY and CDR2 SMNVEV (reference sequence). This CDR3 spans 15 amino acids. Deletions cut 6 bases from V and 6 bases from J, with 20 bases between. The CDR3 is CASSPYEGVRDGYTF. The CDR3 nucleotides are TGTGCCAGCAGCCCTTACGAGGGGGTGAGAGATGGCTACACCTTC.

This sequence joins TRBV6-5 and TRBJ2-1; 12 positions agree with TRBD2. Per germline, CDR1 MNHEY and CDR2 SVGAGI. The CDR3 sequence is 14 residues long. Trimming took 6 bases from V and 8 from J; bases not matched to a gene: 5. The CDR3 DNA sequence: TGTGCCAGCAGACTAGCGGGAGGTTACGATGAGCAGTTCTTC. Amino acids: CASRLAGGYDEQFF.